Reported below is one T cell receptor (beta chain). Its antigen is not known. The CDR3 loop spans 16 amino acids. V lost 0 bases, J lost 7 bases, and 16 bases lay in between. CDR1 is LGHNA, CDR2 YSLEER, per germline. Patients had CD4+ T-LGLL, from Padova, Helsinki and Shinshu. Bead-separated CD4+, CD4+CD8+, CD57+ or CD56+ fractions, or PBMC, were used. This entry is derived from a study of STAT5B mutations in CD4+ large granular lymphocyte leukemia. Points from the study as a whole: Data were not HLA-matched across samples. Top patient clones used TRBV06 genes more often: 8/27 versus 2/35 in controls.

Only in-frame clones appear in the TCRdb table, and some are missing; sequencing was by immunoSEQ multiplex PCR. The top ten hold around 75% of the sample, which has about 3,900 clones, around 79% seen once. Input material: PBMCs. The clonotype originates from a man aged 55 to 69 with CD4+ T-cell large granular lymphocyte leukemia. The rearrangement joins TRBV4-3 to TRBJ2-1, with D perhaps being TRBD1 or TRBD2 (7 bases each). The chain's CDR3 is CASSQDVGTAGNEQFF. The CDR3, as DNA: TGCGCCAGCAGCCAAGACGTAGGGACAGCGGGGAATGAGCAGTTCTTC.